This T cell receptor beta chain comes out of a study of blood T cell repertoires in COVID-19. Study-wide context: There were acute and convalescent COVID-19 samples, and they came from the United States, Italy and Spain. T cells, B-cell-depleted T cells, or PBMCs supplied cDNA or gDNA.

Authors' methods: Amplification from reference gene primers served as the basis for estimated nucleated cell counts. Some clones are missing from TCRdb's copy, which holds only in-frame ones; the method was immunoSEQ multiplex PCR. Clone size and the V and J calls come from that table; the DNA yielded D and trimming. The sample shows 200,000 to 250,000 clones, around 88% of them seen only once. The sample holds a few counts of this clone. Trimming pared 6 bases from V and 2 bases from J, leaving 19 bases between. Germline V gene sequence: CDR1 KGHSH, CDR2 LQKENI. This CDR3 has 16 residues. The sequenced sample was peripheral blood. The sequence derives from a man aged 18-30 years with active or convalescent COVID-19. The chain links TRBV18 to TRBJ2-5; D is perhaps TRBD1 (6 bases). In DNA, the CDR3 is TGTGCCAGCTCGCCGACAGGTCTCGGTTCGCAAGAGACCCAGTACTTC. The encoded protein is CASSPTGLGSQETQYF.